These T cell receptor beta chains were read from a single sample in a study of cytomegalovirus exposure and HLA in healthy donors. Using immunoSEQ multiplex PCR, the repertoire was profiled, and TCRdb retains in-frame clones only, with some absent. The sample holds roughly 140,000 clones; just over 90% are singletons and the top ten take 0.55% to 0.8%. Sequenced: PBMCs. All receptors derive from a man between 18 and 29 years old in good health and CMV-seronegative. Both conserved end residues are part of each CDR3. Fields, in order: V gene, CDR3 protein.

TRBV6-1	CASSEGAGNRIGYTF
TRBV18	CASSPQTGEGYGYTF
TRBV2	CASRQGMNTEAFF
TRBV6-1	CASSEGLAGGKTQYF
TRBV10-3	CATEQGADETQYF
TRBV10-3	CAARGRGTDTQYF
TRBV5-5	CASSLAGLAGWEQYF
TRBV4-2	CASSQDLDKHRGYTF
TRBV19	CASSGNWGNQPQHF
TRBV6-6	CASSYSTRDKEYF
TRBV29-1	CSVQHPQGQGYTF
TRBV6-1	CASSEGGDQPQHF
TRBV7-9	CASSIWGQANTGELFF
TRBV6-6	CASRQDRGLAQETQYF
TRBV5-6	CASSLTGEAFF
TRBV10-3	CAIKAGEGTDTQYF
TRBV29-1	CSVESRVSSYNEQFF
TRBV5-1	CASSSTRGAFF
TRBV7-9	CASSLDSRDEQYF
TRBV27	CASSPLAGGQETQYF
TRBV2	CASSDRVGGNQPQHF
TRBV25-1	CASSELGRDSQHF
TRBV7-9	CASSLGGSGPFPRNF
TRBV6-5	CASSSPSGRTDTQYF
TRBV4-2	CASSQLAGVPDTQYF
TRBV27	CASSPTGIYAKYGYTF
TRBV27	CASSSRQLNEKLFF
TRBV21-1	CASIFSTGVNTEAFF